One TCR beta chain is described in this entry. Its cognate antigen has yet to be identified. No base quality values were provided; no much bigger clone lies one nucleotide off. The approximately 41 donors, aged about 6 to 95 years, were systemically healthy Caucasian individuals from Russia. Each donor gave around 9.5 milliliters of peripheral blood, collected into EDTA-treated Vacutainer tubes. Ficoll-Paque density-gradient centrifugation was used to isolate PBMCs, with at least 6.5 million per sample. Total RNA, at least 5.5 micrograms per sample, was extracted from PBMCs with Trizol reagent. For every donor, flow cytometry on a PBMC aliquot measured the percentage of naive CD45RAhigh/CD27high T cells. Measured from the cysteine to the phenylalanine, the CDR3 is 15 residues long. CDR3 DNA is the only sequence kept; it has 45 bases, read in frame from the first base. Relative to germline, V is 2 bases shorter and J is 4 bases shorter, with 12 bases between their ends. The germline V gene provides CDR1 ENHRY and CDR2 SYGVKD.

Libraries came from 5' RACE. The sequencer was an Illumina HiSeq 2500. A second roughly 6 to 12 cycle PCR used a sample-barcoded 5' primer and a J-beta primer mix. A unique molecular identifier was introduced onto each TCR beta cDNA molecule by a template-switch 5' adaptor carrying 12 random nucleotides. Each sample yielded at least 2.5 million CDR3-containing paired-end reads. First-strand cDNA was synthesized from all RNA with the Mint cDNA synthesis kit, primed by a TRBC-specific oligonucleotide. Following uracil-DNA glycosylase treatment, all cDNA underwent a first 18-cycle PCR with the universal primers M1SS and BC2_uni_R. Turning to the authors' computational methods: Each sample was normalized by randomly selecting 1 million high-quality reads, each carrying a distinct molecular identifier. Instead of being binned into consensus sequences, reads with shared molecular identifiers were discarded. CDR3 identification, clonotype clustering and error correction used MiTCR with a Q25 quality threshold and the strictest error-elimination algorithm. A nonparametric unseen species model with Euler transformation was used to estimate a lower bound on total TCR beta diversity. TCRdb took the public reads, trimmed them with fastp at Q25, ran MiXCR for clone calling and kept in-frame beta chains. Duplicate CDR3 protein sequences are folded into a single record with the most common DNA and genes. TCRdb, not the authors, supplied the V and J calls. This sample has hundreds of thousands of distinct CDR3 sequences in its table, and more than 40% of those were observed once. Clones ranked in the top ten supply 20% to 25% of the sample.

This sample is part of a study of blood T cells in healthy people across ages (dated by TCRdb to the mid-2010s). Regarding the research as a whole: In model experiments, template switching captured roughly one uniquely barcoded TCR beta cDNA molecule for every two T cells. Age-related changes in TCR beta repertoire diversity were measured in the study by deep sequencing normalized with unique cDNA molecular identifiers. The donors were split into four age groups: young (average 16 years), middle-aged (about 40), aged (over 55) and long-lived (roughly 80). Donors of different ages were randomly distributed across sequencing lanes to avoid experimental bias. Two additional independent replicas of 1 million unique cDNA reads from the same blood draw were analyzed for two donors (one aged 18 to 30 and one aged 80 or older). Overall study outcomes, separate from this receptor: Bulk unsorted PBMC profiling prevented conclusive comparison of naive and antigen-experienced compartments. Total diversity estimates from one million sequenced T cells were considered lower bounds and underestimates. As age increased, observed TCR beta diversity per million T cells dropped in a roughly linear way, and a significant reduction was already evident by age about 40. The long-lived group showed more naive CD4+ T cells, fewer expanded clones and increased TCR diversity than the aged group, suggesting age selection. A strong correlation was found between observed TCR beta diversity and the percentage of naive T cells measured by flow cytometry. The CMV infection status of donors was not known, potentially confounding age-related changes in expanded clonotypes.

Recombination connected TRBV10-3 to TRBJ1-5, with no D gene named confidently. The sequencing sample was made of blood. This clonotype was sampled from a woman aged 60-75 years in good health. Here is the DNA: TGTGCCATCAGTGAGGCGGGCAGCGAAAATCAGCCCCAGCATTTT. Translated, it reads CAISEAGSENQPQHF.